These 24 T cell receptor beta chains share one sample of origin, sequenced in a study of cytomegalovirus exposure and HLA in healthy donors. PCR employed 60 Vbeta and 13 Jbeta primers. Profiled with immunoSEQ multiplex PCR; TCRdb holds only in-frame clones, not every one. The data show about 75,000 clones, around 82% seen once. Sequences were obtained from PBMCs. These receptors all come from a man younger than 35 in good health and CMV-seronegative.

This clone was recorded only once. V usage is TRBV6-1 and J usage is TRBJ1-2; D is perhaps TRBD1 (6 bases). Germline V gives CDR1 MNHNS, CDR2 SASEGT. There are 14 residues in the CDR3. With 7 bases removed from V and 2 bases from J, the gap between germline ends came to 14 bases. The CDR3 nucleotides are TGTGCCAGCACTAAGGCAGGGGTAAACTATGGCTACACCTTC. It specifies CASTKAGVNYGYTF.

This chain uses TRBV19 with TRBJ2-1; D gene uncertain. CDR3 size: 13 residues. V dropped 2 bases and J dropped 5 bases, with 7 bases sitting between them. CDR1 is LNHDA, CDR2 SQIVND, per germline (reference sequence). CDR3: CASSITPNNEQFF. Here the CDR3 DNA reads TGTGCCAGTAGTATAACTCCGAACAATGAGCAGTTCTTC.

The rearrangement links TRBV12-5 to TRBJ2-3; 9 nucleotides match TRBD1. This CDR3 is built from 16 residues. V dropped 3 bases and J dropped 4; count of bases not matched to a gene: 8. Germline CDR1 reads LGHNT; CDR2 reads FRNRAP. CDR3 amino acids: CASGFTPGQGPDTQYF. The CDR3 region has the DNA TGTGCTAGTGGTTTCACCCCGGGACAGGGACCAGATACGCAGTATTTT.

The chain has TRBV5-1 and TRBJ2-5; D is uncertain. The better agreement between TRBJ2-7 and the DNA end casts doubt on the J call. Germline assignment: CDR1 SGHRS and CDR2 YFSETQ. The CDR3 runs to 13 residues. CDR3 amino acids: CASSLGPDYEQYF. The CDR3 nucleotides are TGCGCCAGCAGCTTGGGGCCAGACTACGAGCAGTACTTC.

The chain joins TRBV6-5 to TRBJ1-2, with TRBD1 matching 8 bases. Germline lookup yields CDR1 MNHEY and CDR2 SVGAGI. The length of the CDR3 is 12 residues. The J segment lost 8 bases and the V segment lost 8 bases, leaving 7 bases of the junction unmatched. The CDR3, as DNA: TGTGCCAGCGTAGGGACAGGACGGGGCTACACCTTC. Translated: CASVGTGRGYTF.

This rearrangement joins TRBV7-3 to TRBJ2-7; D is uncertain. CDR3 length: 13 amino acids. CDR1 and CDR2 from the germline V gene are SGHTA and FQGTGA. V was clipped by 5 bases and J by 4 bases, with 12 bases between them. The DNA of the CDR3 is TGTGCCAGCAGCCCGTTGCCCAGTTACGAGCAGTACTTC. It is translated as CASSPLPSYEQYF.

Concerning this clone: Mismatch with germline at one junction end may stem from a read error. The rearrangement joins TRBV11-2 to TRBJ2-7, with 16 bases identical to TRBD2. Germline-derived CDR1 and CDR2 are SGHAT and FQNNGV. The CDR3 runs to 18 residues. The CDR3 coding sequence is TGTGCCATCAGCTCAGAGGGACTAGCGGGGGGGCTTAGATACGAGCAGTACTTC. Its translation is CAISSEGLAGGLRYEQYF.

The genes are TRBV29-1 and TRBJ2-3; 7 bases line up with TRBD2. This CDR3 is 16 amino acids long. Trimming cost V 2 bases and J 0 bases; bases outside gene matches: 8. Looked up from germline, CDR1 is SQVTM and CDR2 is ANQGSEA. This chain's CDR3 is CSVESWASGSTDTQYF. CDR3 coding DNA: TGCAGCGTTGAATCATGGGCTAGCGGCAGCACAGATACGCAGTATTTT.

This chain joins TRBV7-8 and TRBJ1-5; 9 bases are a match to TRBD1. This CDR3 has 16 residues. Trimming took 1 base from V and 9 from J; bases not matched to a gene: 10. CDR1 is SGHVS and CDR2 is FQNEAQ in the germline V gene. The CDR3 loop reads CASSLEGGQGYRPQHF. The CDR3 bases are TGTGCCAGCAGCTTAGAAGGGGGACAGGGTTACCGGCCCCAGCATTTT.

The V and J genes are TRBV2 and TRBJ1-5; D possibly corresponds to TRBD1 (5 bases). Germline V gene lookup returns CDR1 SNHLY and CDR2 FYNNEI. The CDR3 is made up of 14 amino acids. Trimming removed 6 bases at V and 3 bases at J, with 12 bases between. Written as DNA, the CDR3 is TGTGCCAGCAGGGGCCAGGGTGACAATCAGCCCCAGCATTTT. It translates to CASRGQGDNQPQHF.

The chain has TRBV5-8 and TRBJ2-7, with D unclear. The CDR3 spans 12 residues. The V and J ends lost 4 bases and 3 bases respectively, with 8 bases between them. The germline CDR1 and CDR2 sequences are SGHTS and YDEGEE. The CDR3 DNA sequence: TGTGCCAGCAGCCGAGGAATCTACGAGCAGTACTTC. This translates into CASSRGIYEQYF.

The chain has TRBV6-6 and TRBJ2-3; D might be TRBD1 (6 bases). Germline loops: CDR1 MNHNY, CDR2 SVGAGI (reference sequence). The CDR3 consists of 13 residues. The V and J ends lost 6 bases and 5 bases respectively, with 12 bases between them. The CDR3 loop is CASRNRVRDTQYF. The CDR3 bases are TGTGCCAGCAGGAACAGGGTCAGAGATACGCAGTATTTT.

The genes are TRBV9 and TRBJ1-5, with D unresolved. V lost 3 bases to trimming and J lost 2 bases, with 9 bases between them. Germline V lookup: CDR1 SGDLS, CDR2 YYNGEE. The CDR3 contains 14 residues. The CDR3 sequence is CASSADRGNQPQHF. As DNA, the CDR3 is TGTGCCAGCAGCGCCGATCGAGGCAATCAGCCCCAGCATTTT.

The chain couples TRBV29-1 to TRBJ2-5; 7 nucleotides match TRBD1. With the DNA end fitting TRBJ2-7 better, the J assignment may be wrong. Germline CDR1 is SQVTM and CDR2 is ANQGSEA. CDR3 size: 14 residues. For the CDR3, the DNA is TGCAGCGCCTTGAGGACAGGTCGGTACTACGAGCAGTACTTC. Its protein is CSALRTGRYYEQYF.

The chain uses TRBV9 and TRBJ2-5; TRBD2 agrees at 12 bases. From germline, CDR1 is SGDLS and CDR2 YYNGEE. There are 17 residues in the CDR3. V shed 2 bases, J shed 5 bases, and the junction held 10 bases outside the gene matches. The CDR3 is CASSVPTSGRNPETQYF. CDR3 DNA: TGTGCCAGCAGCGTCCCAACTAGCGGGAGGAATCCGGAGACCCAGTACTTC. The whole variable domain, filled in from reference TRBV9 and TRBJ2-5, reads DSGVTQTPKHLITATGQRVTLRCSPRSGDLSVYWYQQSLDQGLQFLIQYYNGEERAKGNILERFSAQQFPDLHSELNLSSLELGDSALYFCASSVPTSGRNPETQYFGPGTRLLVL.

The J gene is TRBJ2-2, the V gene TRBV29-1; 9 bases match TRBD1. Germline trimming cut 2 bases from V and 4 bases from J; bases unmatched to any gene: 8. This CDR3 comprises 16 residues. Germline V lookup: CDR1 SQVTM, CDR2 ANQGSEA. The CDR3 loop is CSVEIWGQGVTGELFF. As DNA, the CDR3 is TGCAGCGTTGAAATCTGGGGACAGGGAGTCACCGGGGAGCTGTTTTTT.

This chain uses TRBV4-1 with TRBJ1-6; 12 positions agree with TRBD1. From germline, CDR1 is MGHRA and CDR2 YSYEKL. The CDR3 is 18 residues long. J lost 3 bases, V lost 4 bases, and 7 bases had no gene match. The CDR3 loop is CASSPGTGGRFYNSPLHF. CDR3 DNA: TGCGCCAGCAGCCCGGGGACAGGGGGCCGTTTCTATAATTCACCCCTCCACTTT.

A single count supports this clone. The chain couples TRBV28 to TRBJ1-2; D unclear. In germline, CDR1 is MDHEN, CDR2 SYDVKM. V lost 6 bases and J lost 8, with 16 bases in between. The CDR3 has 13 residues. This CDR3 is CASSQTSKGGYTF. The CDR3 region has the DNA TGTGCCAGCAGCCAGACTTCTAAAGGCGGCTACACCTTC.

J is TRBJ2-3 and V is TRBV7-2; 8 nucleotides agree with TRBD1. The CDR3 consists of 16 residues. Trimming at V came to 0 bases and at J to 13 bases, leaving 15 bases not matched to a gene. Germline V gene lookup returns CDR1 SGHTA and CDR2 FQGNSA. CDR3 loop: CASSLASYPTGVIEYF. The CDR3 nucleotides read TGTGCCAGCAGCTTAGCTAGCTACCCGACAGGGGTAATTGAGTATTTT.

This sequence joins TRBV4-1 and TRBJ2-7; no reliable D call. Germline V gene lookup returns CDR1 MGHRA and CDR2 YSYEKL. The CDR3 sequence is 13 residues long. Trimming shortened V by 1 base and J by 3 bases, and 7 bases separated the two germline ends. The CDR3 protein is CASSQVGLYEQYF. In nucleotides, the CDR3 is TGCGCCAGCAGCCAAGTGGGCCTCTACGAGCAGTACTTC.

As concerns this clone: Compared with germline, one end of the junction differs, possibly owing to a read error. The rearrangement uses TRBV7-9 and TRBJ1-5; 11 positions agree with TRBD1. Germline V lookup: CDR1 SEHNR, CDR2 FQNEAQ (reference sequence). CDR3 size: 17 residues. The CDR3 bases are TGTGTCAGCAGCTTGGGGACAGGGGGATATAGCAATCAGCCCCAGCATTTT. Translation: CVSSLGTGGYSNQPQHF.

The J gene is TRBJ1-1, the V gene TRBV18, with D possibly TRBD1 on 6 matching bases. V lost 4 bases and J 1 base, leaving 13 bases between the germline ends. Germline loops: CDR1 KGHSH, CDR2 LQKENI. The CDR3 consists of 15 residues. CDR3 protein: CASSLEYRANTEAFF. The CDR3, as DNA: TGTGCCAGCTCACTCGAGTACAGGGCGAACACTGAAGCTTTCTTT.

The J gene is TRBJ2-2, the V gene TRBV28, with 8 nucleotides matching TRBD2. The CDR3 spans 14 residues. Losses at the gene ends were 9 bases for V and 0 bases for J; bases not matched to a gene: 3. Germline CDR1 reads MDHEN; CDR2 reads SYDVKM. The CDR3 bases are TGTGCCAGTACGGGAGGGCCGAACACCGGGGAGCTGTTTTTT. It encodes CASTGGPNTGELFF.

The rearrangement links TRBV27 to TRBJ2-7; 8 positions match TRBD1. Losses at the gene ends were 3 bases for V and 4 bases for J; bases not matched to a gene: 5. CDR3 size: 14 residues. Looked up from germline, CDR1 is MNHEY and CDR2 is SMNVEV (reference sequence). The CDR3 is CASSFRGRMYEQYF. CDR3 bases: TGTGCCAGCAGTTTCAGGGGGCGCATGTACGAGCAGTACTTC.